The 15 T cell receptor beta chains presented below share a single source sample, sequenced in a study of blood T cell repertoires in COVID-19. This table comes from immunoSEQ multiplex PCR, and its TCRdb copy is limited to in-frame clones, with some not included. The sample holds approximately 400,000 clones, 87% seen once. Source material: PBMCs or T cells enriched from blood (not recorded which). The source is a man aged 25 to 45 who had recovered from COVID-19.

This sequence joins TRBV19 and TRBJ1-2; D call uncertain. Germline CDR1 LNHDA, CDR2 SQIVND (reference sequence). CDR3 size: 13 residues. Trimming cost V 3 bases and J 8 bases, with 13 bases left between them. The CDR3 DNA reads TGTGCCAGTAGTATTGAGCGCCGACGGGGCTACACCTTC. This sequence encodes CASSIERRRGYTF.

This chain uses TRBV30 with TRBJ2-7; maybe TRBD2 (6 bases). The CDR3 is made up of 14 amino acids. V was cut by 0 bases and J by 2 bases, with 11 bases left in between. Germline V CDR1 and CDR2: GTSNPN, SVGIG (reference sequence). The DNA for the CDR3 is TGTGCCTGGAGTGTAGGAGGGGCCCCCTACGAGCAGTACTTC. Translating gives CAWSVGGAPYEQYF.

The chain employs TRBV4-3 and TRBJ2-6; D is ambiguous. This CDR3 is 15 amino acids long. CDR1 LGHNA and CDR2 YSLEER come from the germline V gene. V dropped 0 bases and J dropped 4 bases, with 7 bases sitting between them. CDR3 residues: CASSQDLAGANVLTF. The CDR3, as DNA: TGCGCCAGCAGCCAAGATCTGGCAGGGGCCAACGTCCTGACTTTC.

The chain recombines TRBV20-1 with TRBJ2-3; 8 bases line up with TRBD2. Germline V lookup: CDR1 DFQATT, CDR2 SNEGSKA (reference sequence). With 8 bases clipped from V and 9 bases from J, the junction kept 7 bases outside the gene matches. The CDR3 contains 11 residues. The CDR3 loop is CSFPGGTTQYF. The CDR3 bases are TGCAGTTTCCCGGGGGGGACCACGCAGTATTTT.

The rearrangement links TRBV6-1 to TRBJ2-7, with TRBD1 identical over 8 bases. Germline V gene lookup returns CDR1 MNHNS and CDR2 SASEGT. After removal of 3 bases from V and 3 bases from J, the junction contained 7 bases not matched to a gene. This CDR3 has 15 amino acids. This CDR3 is CASSDLTGQGYEQYF. In nucleotides, the CDR3 is TGTGCCAGCAGTGATCTGACCGGACAGGGCTACGAGCAGTACTTC.

This chain connects TRBV2 to TRBJ1-5, with 7 positions matching TRBD1. The J segment lost 6 bases and the V segment lost 6 bases, leaving 8 bases of the junction unmatched. From germline, CDR1 is SNHLY and CDR2 FYNNEI. This CDR3 is built from 14 residues. DNA for the CDR3: TGTGCCAGCAGGGTAGACAGGGTGGGTCAGCCCCAGCATTTT. It yields the protein CASRVDRVGQPQHF. The full variable domain, in which reference TRBV2 and TRBJ1-5 provide the parts outside the CDR3, is EPEVTQTPSHQVTQMGQEVILRCVPISNHLYFYWYRQILGQKVEFLVSFYNNEISEKSEIFDDQFSVERPDGSNFTLKIRSTKLEDSAMYFCASRVDRVGQPQHFGDGTRLSIL.

This chain links TRBV11-2 with TRBJ1-3; weak D call: TRBD1 (5 bases). The length of the CDR3 is 14 residues. Trimming took 3 bases from V and 2 from J, leaving 8 bases between them. Germline assignment: CDR1 SGHAT and CDR2 FQNNGV. CDR3 in amino acids: CASSLGGAGNTIYF. DNA of the CDR3: TGTGCCAGCAGCTTGGGGGGAGCTGGAAACACCATATATTTT.

This chain links TRBV10-1 with TRBJ2-2; possibly TRBD2 for D (5 bases). The germline V gene encodes CDR1 WNHNN and CDR2 SYGVQD (reference sequence). This CDR3 region has 16 residues. V shed 5 bases and J shed 1 base, with 14 bases lying between them. CDR3 DNA sequence: TGCGCCAGCAGTTTGTTTTCTGGAGGGAACACCGGGGAGCTGTTTTTT. The encoded protein is CASSLFSGGNTGELFF.

The chain joins TRBV6-5 to TRBJ1-4, with D unclear. Germline V gives CDR1 MNHEY, CDR2 SVGAGI. This CDR3 comprises 13 residues. The V end lost 8 bases, the J end lost 4 bases, and 11 bases lay between the germline ends. CDR3 in amino acids: CASRQVVNEKLFF. For the CDR3, the DNA is TGTGCCAGCCGACAAGTGGTTAATGAAAAACTGTTTTTT.

DNA of the CDR3: TGTGCCAGCAGCTCACGCCCGACATTGAGCACTGAAGCTTTCTTT. This encodes CASSSRPTLSTEAFF. The chain joins TRBV5-8 to TRBJ1-1; D gene unclear. Germline V gene lookup returns CDR1 SGHTS and CDR2 YDEGEE. The CDR3 consists of 15 residues. V was trimmed by 3 bases and J by 4 bases, leaving 16 bases between them.

The gene calls are TRBV4-1 and TRBJ1-2; D is unclear. The germline gives CDR1 MGHRA, CDR2 YSYEKL. The CDR3 loop spans 16 amino acids. V shed 0 bases and J shed 5 bases, with 16 bases lying between them. The CDR3 loop is CASSQEINPDSYGYTF. CDR3 in DNA: TGCGCCAGCAGCCAAGAAATTAATCCGGACTCATATGGCTACACCTTC.

This rearrangement joins TRBV30 to TRBJ2-1; 11 bases match TRBD1. Germline assignment: CDR1 GTSNPN and CDR2 SVGIG (reference sequence). The V and J ends lost 2 bases and 7 bases, in that order; junction bases with no gene match: 7. CDR3 length: 15 amino acids. CDR3 loop: CAWSPGQGGRNEQFF. Written as DNA, the CDR3 is TGTGCCTGGAGTCCGGGACAGGGGGGTCGGAATGAGCAGTTCTTC.

The V call is TRBV4-2, the J call TRBJ2-7; 7 nucleotides align to TRBD2. The CDR3 runs to 16 residues. Losses at the gene ends were 1 base for V and 0 bases for J; bases not matched to a gene: 6. The germline gives CDR1 LGHNA, CDR2 YNFKEQ. CDR3 in amino acids: CASSQGGGAGSYEQYF. The CDR3 DNA follows: TGTGCCAGCAGCCAAGGGGGGGGTGCTGGCTCCTACGAGCAGTACTTC.

The chain links TRBV9 to TRBJ2-3; D is unresolved. Germline values: CDR1 SGDLS, CDR2 YYNGEE. Trimming pared 0 bases from V and 2 bases from J, leaving 4 bases between. This CDR3 is 13 amino acids long. CDR3 DNA: TGTGCCAGCAGCGTAGGGCTCACAGATACGCAGTATTTT. This gives the protein CASSVGLTDTQYF.

This clone was counted between two and nine times. The chain combines TRBV11-3 with TRBJ1-5, with 8 bases identical to TRBD1. The CDR3 has 20 residues. V was pared by 4 bases and J by 1 base, with 18 bases of the junction left unmatched. Germline assignment: CDR1 SGHNT and CDR2 YENEEA. DNA for the CDR3: TGTGCCAGCAGCTCACAACCACGGGACAGGAGTAGGGTGAGCAATCAGCCCCAGCATTTT. This encodes CASSSQPRDRSRVSNQPQHF.